A selection of T cell receptor beta chains follows, all from one sample in a study of OX40 agonist ivuxolimab in advanced cancers. Sequenced by immunoSEQ multiplex PCR; TCRdb stores in-frame clones only, minus some. The data show some 80,000 clones, with around 90% seen just once and about 0.63% held by the top ten. Sequencing used CD4+ or CD8+ T cells sorted from blood, obtained in a trial of the OX40 agonist ivuxolimab. The receptors derive from an adult with an advanced solid tumor such as melanoma, head and neck, liver or kidney cancer. Both conserved end residues are part of each CDR3. A D gene is named only where the DNA matches it firmly. Clone size is not always given. Where it is, it says once, few, many or a class for expanded clones.

D: NA; size: NA; J: TRBJ2-5; V: TRBV19; CDR3: CASTPRGARTQYF; DNA: TGTGCCAGTACCCCGAGGGGAGCCCGGACCCAGTACTTC
D: NA; size: NA; J: TRBJ2-3; V: TRBV18; CDR3: CASSPEGPSTMKDTQYF; DNA: TGTGCCAGCTCACCAGAAGGACCGAGTACGATGAAGGATACGCAGTATTTT
D: TRBD2; size: NA; J: TRBJ2-7; V: TRBV5-4; CDR3: CASRLGLAGVYEQYF; DNA: TGTGCCAGCAGACTGGGACTAGCGGGAGTCTACGAGCAGTACTTC
D: NA; size: NA; J: TRBJ1-5; V: TRBV19; CDR3: CASSLGGPLQGNQPQHF; DNA: TGTGCCAGTAGTTTGGGGGGGCCGTTGCAAGGCAATCAGCCCCAGCATTTT
D: TRBD1; size: NA; J: TRBJ2-7; V: TRBV18; CDR3: CASSPSGTGPYEQYF; DNA: TGTGCCAGCTCACCCTCCGGGACAGGGCCCTACGAGCAGTACTTC
D: TRBD1; size: NA; J: TRBJ2-5; V: TRBV19; CDR3: CASSIDRTGQETQYF; DNA: TGTGCCAGTAGTATAGATCGGACAGGACAAGAGACCCAGTACTTC
D: TRBD2; size: NA; J: TRBJ2-1; V: TRBV6-1; CDR3: CASKGQAGEGNEQFF; DNA: TGTGCCAGCAAAGGTCAAGCGGGAGAGGGCAATGAGCAGTTCTTC
D: TRBD1; size: NA; J: TRBJ2-7; V: TRBV11-1; CDR3: CATLFGTGSLEQYF; DNA: TGTGCCACGCTCTTTGGGACAGGGAGTCTCGAGCAGTACTTC
D: NA; size: NA; J: TRBJ2-7; V: TRBV29-1; CDR3: CSAGTSYEQYF; DNA: TGCAGCGCCGGCACCTCCTACGAGCAGTACTTC
D: TRBD2; size: NA; J: TRBJ2-1; V: TRBV30; CDR3: CAGRTSGPEQFF; DNA: TGTGCCGGCCGGACTAGCGGGCCCGAGCAGTTCTTC
D: TRBD2; size: NA; J: TRBJ2-1; V: TRBV29-1; CDR3: CSGAKTSGRLAGNEQFF; DNA: TGCAGCGGCGCCAAGACTAGCGGGAGGCTGGCCGGCAATGAGCAGTTCTTC
D: NA; size: NA; J: TRBJ1-2; V: TRBV6-5; CDR3: CASSPRENYGYTF; DNA: TGTGCCAGCAGTCCGAGAGAAAACTATGGCTACACCTTC
D: NA; size: NA; J: TRBJ2-1; V: TRBV6-4; CDR3: CASSKFPRRGDEQFF; DNA: TGTGCCAGCAGTAAGTTTCCGCGTAGAGGGGATGAGCAGTTCTTC
D: TRBD2; size: NA; J: TRBJ2-7; V: TRBV10-3; CDR3: CAISEGSGSNEQYF; DNA: TGTGCCATCAGTGAAGGTAGCGGGAGCAACGAGCAGTACTTC
D: NA; size: NA; J: TRBJ1-6; V: TRBV30; CDR3: CAWSPQQGAPLHF; DNA: TGTGCCTGGAGTCCTCAGCAGGGAGCACCCCTCCACTTT
D: NA; size: NA; J: TRBJ2-2; V: TRBV5-1; CDR3: CASSPRDRRTTGELFF; DNA: TGCGCCAGCAGCCCCCGGGACCGAAGGACAACCGGGGAGCTGTTTTTT
D: TRBD1; size: NA; J: TRBJ1-4; V: TRBV6-5; CDR3: CASRPGQGSAGELFF; DNA: TGTGCCAGCAGACCGGGACAGGGGTCCGCGGGGGAACTGTTTTTT
D: TRBD1; size: NA; J: TRBJ1-1; V: TRBV5-8; CDR3: CASSFRPTGRTEAFF; DNA: TGTGCCAGCAGCTTTAGACCGACAGGGAGGACTGAAGCTTTCTTT
D: NA; size: NA; J: TRBJ1-6; V: TRBV27; CDR3: CASSSSLSNSPLHF; DNA: TGTGCCAGCAGTTCCAGCCTGAGTAATTCACCCCTCCACTTT
D: NA; size: NA; J: TRBJ1-1; V: TRBV28; CDR3: CASSLTQAGRTEAFF; DNA: TGTGCCAGCAGTTTGACTCAGGCAGGGCGGACTGAAGCTTTCTTT
D: NA; size: NA; J: TRBJ2-1; V: TRBV4-2; CDR3: CASSQARTVYNEQFF; DNA: TGTGCCAGCAGCCAAGCAAGGACAGTCTACAATGAGCAGTTCTTC
D: NA; size: NA; J: TRBJ2-2; V: TRBV7-3; CDR3: CASRRRGGELFF; DNA: TGTGCCAGCAGGCGTAGGGGTGGAGAGCTGTTTTTT
D: TRBD2; size: NA; J: TRBJ2-3; V: TRBV5-1; CDR3: CASSLGAARGEDTQYF; DNA: TGCGCCAGCAGCTTGGGGGCAGCCCGGGGGGAAGATACGCAGTATTTT
D: NA; size: NA; J: TRBJ1-2; V: TRBV6-5; CDR3: CASRPPGQVYGYTF; DNA: TGTGCCAGCCGCCCCCCGGGACAAGTCTATGGCTACACCTTC
D: TRBD1; size: NA; J: TRBJ1-6; V: TRBV6-5; CDR3: CASSTGTGNSPLHF; DNA: TGTGCCAGCAGTACCGGGACAGGGAATTCACCCCTCCACTTT
D: TRBD1; size: NA; J: TRBJ2-3; V: TRBV5-1; CDR3: CASSSGDRVFGDTQYF; DNA: TGCGCCAGCAGCTCGGGGGACAGGGTCTTTGGGGATACGCAGTATTTT
D: NA; size: once; J: TRBJ2-2; V: TRBV5-4; CDR3: CASSLSGELFF; DNA: TGTGCCAGCAGCTTATCCGGGGAGCTGTTTTTT
D: TRBD1; size: NA; J: TRBJ1-5; V: TRBV10-2; CDR3: CASRGQGNQPQHF; DNA: TGCGCCAGCCGCGGACAGGGAAATCAGCCCCAGCATTTT
D: NA; size: NA; J: TRBJ1-2; V: TRBV5-1; CDR3: CASSLIANGGYTF; DNA: TGCGCCAGCAGCTTAATAGCTAACGGTGGCTACACCTTC
D: NA; size: NA; J: TRBJ2-1; V: TRBV7-2; CDR3: CASSSGDSWGAYNEQFF; DNA: TGTGCCAGCAGCTCCGGGGATTCGTGGGGGGCCTACAATGAGCAGTTCTTC
D: TRBD1; size: NA; J: TRBJ1-2; V: TRBV2; CDR3: CASSDLGQGNYGYTF; DNA: TGTGCCAGCAGTGACCTCGGACAGGGTAACTATGGCTACACCTTC
D: NA; size: NA; J: TRBJ2-5; V: TRBV10-3; CDR3: CAIRGQQETQYF; DNA: TGTGCCATCAGGGGACAACAAGAGACCCAGTACTTC
D: TRBD1; size: NA; J: TRBJ1-2; V: TRBV6-5; CDR3: CASSYLQGAGLGYTF; DNA: TGTGCCAGCAGTTACTTACAGGGGGCCGGGTTGGGCTACACCTTC
D: TRBD2; size: NA; J: TRBJ2-5; V: TRBV7-8; CDR3: CASNPWRLAGGLGRGTQYF; DNA: TGTGCCAGCAACCCATGGAGACTAGCGGGAGGTTTAGGCAGAGGGACCCAGTACTTC
D: TRBD1; size: NA; J: TRBJ2-1; V: TRBV27; CDR3: CASSRQGPSSYNEQFF; DNA: TGTGCCAGCAGCAGACAGGGGCCCAGCTCCTACAATGAGCAGTTCTTC
D: TRBD1; size: NA; J: TRBJ1-2; V: TRBV28; CDR3: CASREGDRDYGYTF; DNA: TGTGCCAGCCGTGAGGGGGACAGGGACTATGGCTACACCTTC
D: NA; size: NA; J: TRBJ2-5; V: TRBV30; CDR3: CAWSVVVQETQYF; DNA: TGTGCCTGGAGTGTAGTAGTTCAAGAGACCCAGTACTTC
D: TRBD1; size: NA; J: TRBJ1-2; V: TRBV5-6; CDR3: CASSFRDRGGGYTF; DNA: TGTGCCAGCAGCTTCCGGGACAGGGGCGGTGGCTACACCTTC
D: NA; size: NA; J: TRBJ2-7; V: TRBV10-3; CDR3: CAISDPGPKSSYEQYF; DNA: TGTGCCATCAGTGACCCGGGACCGAAGAGCTCCTACGAGCAGTACTTC
D: NA; size: NA; J: TRBJ1-2; V: TRBV7-6; CDR3: CASSFEPSGYGYTF; DNA: TGTGCCAGCAGCTTCGAACCCTCTGGCTATGGCTACACCTTC
D: TRBD2; size: NA; J: TRBJ2-3; V: TRBV9; CDR3: CASSVDGGAFGTQYF; DNA: TGTGCCAGCAGCGTAGACGGGGGGGCCTTTGGTACGCAGTATTTT